A single sample gave rise to the 27 T cell receptor beta chains below, sequenced in a study of beta chain features in type 1 diabetes listed by TCRdb under 2018. The library was made by the immunoSEQ multiplex PCR assay. All of the isolated RNA was reverse transcribed with the High Capacity cDNA Reverse Transcription Kit, so expressed TCRB transcripts were sequenced. TCRdb mirrors the immuneACCESS table, restricted to in-frame sequences. Some clones are absent from its copies; in checked studies, under half trace to an unresolved V gene, and the reason for the others is unknown. In all, the sample holds about 180,000 clones, and about an eighth of those were seen once. 0.62% of the sample is in the top ten clones. The sequencing input was central memory CD4+ T cells from blood. The receptors shown here come from a young woman in good health.

This clone was seen a handful of times. This rearrangement joins TRBV30 to TRBJ1-1, with a weak D call TRBD1 (5 bases). This CDR3 comprises 12 residues. V was shortened by 2 bases and J by 13 bases, with 17 bases between the two germline ends. The germline V gene encodes CDR1 GTSNPN and CDR2 SVGIG (reference sequence). The CDR3 reads CAWSPTPGYGFF. The CDR3, as DNA: TGTGCCTGGAGTCCCACCCCAGGGTATGGTTTCTTT.

This clone has a count of ten or more. This chain uses TRBV30 with TRBJ2-2; maybe TRBD1 (6 bases). V shed 4 bases and J shed 6 bases, with 12 bases lying between them. CDR1 GTSNPN and CDR2 SVGIG come from the germline V gene (reference sequence). This CDR3 has 13 amino acids. The CDR3 bases are TGTGCCTGGACCGACAGGTTCCCCGGGGAGCTGTTTTTT. This gives the protein CAWTDRFPGELFF.

The chain links TRBV28 to TRBJ1-5; D is uncertain. The CDR3 is 15 amino acids. Germline CDR1 reads MDHEN; CDR2 reads SYDVKM. Trimming pared 6 bases from V and 0 bases from J, leaving 12 bases between. The CDR3 spells CASSTRVNSNQPQHF. The DNA of the CDR3 is TGTGCCAGCAGCACCCGGGTAAATAGCAATCAGCCCCAGCATTTT.

The chain carries TRBV9 and TRBJ1-2, with a weak D call TRBD1 (6 bases). The ends were cut back, 1 base at V and 8 bases at J, with 9 bases in the middle. The germline gives CDR1 SGDLS, CDR2 YYNGEE. The CDR3 covers 12 residues. CDR3 protein: CASSVQGYGYTF. In nucleotides, the CDR3 is TGTGCCAGCAGCGTACAGGGGTACGGCTACACCTTC.

This clone has a handful of counts. The chain employs TRBV6-1 and TRBJ2-4, with D perhaps matching TRBD1 (6 bases). The V end was cut by 1 base, the J end by 2 bases, with 12 bases between. CDR1 MNHNS and CDR2 SASEGT come from the germline V gene. The CDR3 is made up of 16 amino acids. CDR3 loop: CASSEVGGSTKNIQYF. The CDR3 bases are TGTGCCAGCAGTGAAGTTGGGGGCTCGACCAAAAACATTCAGTACTTC.

The V and J genes are TRBV28 and TRBJ1-1, with D perhaps matching TRBD1 (6 bases). Germline CDR1 MDHEN, CDR2 SYDVKM. The CDR3 covers 14 residues. The V end lost 7 bases, the J end lost 11 bases, and 23 bases lay between the germline ends. In DNA form, the CDR3 reads TGTGCCAGCACTAAAGAACAGGGCTTCAGGAGCGCTTTCTTT. It is translated as CASTKEQGFRSAFF. The whole variable domain, filled in from reference TRBV28 and TRBJ1-1, reads DVKVTQSSRYLVKRTGEKVFLECVQDMDHENMFWYRQDPGLGLRLIYFSYDVKMKEKGDIPEGYSVSREKKERFSLILESASTNQTSMYLCASTKEQGFRSAFFGQGTRLTVV.

The CDR3 coding sequence is TGCGCCAGCAGCTTGGACAACCTGAACACTGAAGCTTTCTTT. Its protein product is CASSLDNLNTEAFF. The V call is TRBV5-1, the J call TRBJ1-1; the D is unclear. The CDR3 is 14 amino acids. Germline values: CDR1 SGHRS, CDR2 YFSETQ. The ends were cut back, 0 bases at V and 0 bases at J, with 6 bases in the middle.

V is TRBV29-1 and J is TRBJ2-1; D possibly corresponds to TRBD2 (5 bases). Germline V gene data show CDR1 as SQVTM and CDR2 as ANQGSEA. The CDR3 extends over 15 amino acids. V was cut by 3 bases and J by 1 base, with 13 bases left in between. The chain's CDR3 is CSVDSERISYNEQFF. CDR3 DNA: TGCAGCGTTGATAGCGAGCGTATATCCTACAATGAGCAGTTCTTC.

This clone was detected a few times. The chain joins TRBV4-3 to TRBJ2-5; D might be TRBD1 (7 bases). V gave up 2 bases and J gave up 4 bases, with 8 bases separating them. The germline V gene has CDR1 LGHNA and CDR2 YSLEER. The CDR3 sequence is 13 residues long. CDR3 bases: TGCGCCAGCAGCCAACAGGGGGGAGAGACCCAGTACTTC. Encoded protein: CASSQQGGETQYF.

The CDR3 loop is CASSVGGTGNYGYTF. For the CDR3, the DNA is TGTGCCAGCAGCGTAGGAGGGACAGGGAACTATGGCTACACCTTC. The V gene is TRBV9, the J gene TRBJ1-2, with TRBD1 identical over 9 bases. J gave up 2 bases and V 0 bases, and 2 bases lay outside the gene matches. The CDR3 is 15 amino acids. CDR1 is SGDLS and CDR2 is YYNGEE in the germline V gene.

The chain links TRBV9 to TRBJ2-5; D may be TRBD2 (5 bases). CDR3 length: 12 amino acids. Germline V gives CDR1 SGDLS, CDR2 YYNGEE. The V end was cut by 4 bases, the J end by 4 bases, with 8 bases between. This CDR3 is CASSPRGETQYF. CDR3 DNA sequence: TGTGCCAGCAGCCCCCGGGGAGAGACCCAGTACTTC.

The sample holds a few counts of this clone. The rearrangement joins TRBV27 to TRBJ2-5; 7 bases align to TRBD1. Germline V gene data show CDR1 as MNHEY and CDR2 as SMNVEV (reference sequence). Losses at the gene ends were 5 bases for V and 5 bases for J; bases not matched to a gene: 8. This CDR3 is built from 14 residues. DNA for the CDR3: TGTGCCAGCAGTGGGACAGCGCTGGGGGAGACCCAGTACTTC. Translated: CASSGTALGETQYF.

This clone has just a few counts. V gene TRBV30 combines with J gene TRBJ1-4, with 9 positions matching TRBD1. The V gene's germline CDR1 is GTSNPN and CDR2 SVGIG (reference sequence). The CDR3 spans 15 residues. The V gene end was trimmed by 3 bases and the J gene end by 8 bases; junction bases not matched to a gene: 10. Here the CDR3 DNA reads TGTGCCTGGAGCCTGGGACAGGGAGGGAGAGAAAAACTGTTTTTT. Its protein is CAWSLGQGGREKLFF.

V is TRBV2 and J is TRBJ2-5; possible D gene TRBD1, 6 bases. CDR1 is SNHLY and CDR2 is FYNNEI in the germline V gene. There are 14 residues in the CDR3. V gave up 3 bases and J gave up 2 bases, with 10 bases separating them. As DNA, the CDR3 is TGTGCCAGCAGTGATTACAGGGCACAAGAGACCCAGTACTTC. Translating it yields CASSDYRAQETQYF.

This clone showed up just once. The J gene is TRBJ1-2, the V gene TRBV27, with unresolved D. CDR3 size: 17 residues. Germline CDR1 is MNHEY and CDR2 is SMNVEV (reference sequence). Deletions cut 2 bases from V and 4 bases from J, with 20 bases between. The chain's CDR3 is CASSLSIQAEGGYGYTF. DNA for the CDR3: TGTGCCAGCAGTTTAAGTATTCAGGCAGAAGGAGGCTATGGCTACACCTTC.

The chain is built from TRBV4-1 and TRBJ2-3; D gene uncertain. This CDR3 comprises 12 residues. The ends were cut back, 6 bases at V and 6 bases at J, with 10 bases in the middle. Germline assignment: CDR1 MGHRA and CDR2 YSYEKL. Here the CDR3 reads CASRRLGDTQYF. The CDR3 nucleotides read TGCGCCAGCAGGCGCCTCGGGGATACGCAGTATTTT.

The chain links TRBV18 to TRBJ2-3; D not certain. Germline CDR1 KGHSH, CDR2 LQKENI. This CDR3 is 14 amino acids long. Trimming pared 1 base from V and 6 bases from J, leaving 11 bases between. The CDR3 DNA sequence: TGTGCCAGCTCACCACAAAGTCCTCGGGATACGCAGTATTTT. The encoded protein is CASSPQSPRDTQYF.

V is TRBV6-6 and J is TRBJ2-4, with TRBD2 matching 7 bases. The CDR3 sequence is 13 residues long. Germline V gene sequence: CDR1 MNHNY, CDR2 SVGAGI (reference sequence). V lost 6 bases, J lost 6 bases, and 5 bases stayed unmatched. CDR3 sequence reads: CASSFREGNIQYF. CDR3 nucleotide sequence: TGTGCCAGCAGCTTCAGGGAGGGAAACATTCAGTACTTC.

This clone has only a few counts. The genes are TRBV30 and TRBJ1-1, with TRBD1 matching over 7 bases. The length of the CDR3 is 13 residues. The V gene's germline CDR1 is GTSNPN and CDR2 SVGIG (reference sequence). V gave up 8 bases and J gave up 3 bases; unmatched junction bases: 9. This CDR3 reads CAGETGIHTEAFF. As DNA, the CDR3 is TGTGCCGGAGAGACAGGGATACACACTGAAGCTTTCTTT.

The gene calls are TRBV7-3 and TRBJ2-3; the match to TRBD2 covers 10 bases. The CDR3 contains 16 residues. V shed 2 bases and J 4 bases; nucleotides not matched to a gene: 6. Per germline, CDR1 SGHTA and CDR2 FQGTGA. The CDR3 loop reads CASSLRASGRPDTQYF. CDR3 sequence (DNA): TGTGCCAGCAGCTTACGGGCTAGCGGGAGACCAGATACGCAGTATTTT.

The chain employs TRBV4-3 and TRBJ1-2, with TRBD1 matching 7 bases. CDR3 length equals 15 residues. The germline V gene has CDR1 LGHNA and CDR2 YSLEER. Trimming took 0 bases from V and 3 from J; bases not matched to a gene: 4. The CDR3 DNA follows: TGCGCCAGCAGCCAAGAGACAGGGAAGGACTATGGCTACACCTTC. It specifies CASSQETGKDYGYTF.

This clone occurred a few times. This rearrangement joins TRBV5-1 to TRBJ2-7; D not certain. In germline, CDR1 is SGHRS, CDR2 YFSETQ. V lost 4 bases and J 3 bases, leaving 8 bases between the germline ends. The CDR3 contains 12 residues. CDR3 protein: CASSATSYEQYF. CDR3 DNA sequence: TGCGCCAGCAGCGCGACAAGCTACGAGCAGTACTTC.

This clone has more than one count but fewer than ten. The V call is TRBV27, the J call TRBJ2-1; 8 nucleotides align to TRBD2. Germline CDR1 MNHEY, CDR2 SMNVEV (reference sequence). Trimming took 3 bases from V and 6 from J; bases not matched to a gene: 7. The length of the CDR3 is 15 residues. CDR3 sequence (DNA): TGTGCCAGCAGTTTCGCCCGGACTAGCAGCAATGAGCAGTTCTTC. The encoded protein is CASSFARTSSNEQFF.

The chain combines TRBV30 with TRBJ2-7; D is possibly TRBD1 (6 bases). The CDR3 totals 15 residues. The V gene's germline CDR1 is GTSNPN and CDR2 SVGIG (reference sequence). With 1 base removed from V and 2 bases from J, the gap between germline ends came to 15 bases. The CDR3 here is CAWSAPGQPPYEQYF. The CDR3 DNA is TGTGCCTGGAGTGCCCCAGGACAGCCTCCCTACGAGCAGTACTTC.

This clone was seen a handful of times. The CDR3 protein is CASSLREGLQETQYF. CDR3 nucleotide sequence: TGTGCCAGCAGTTTAAGGGAGGGCCTCCAAGAGACCCAGTACTTC. The chain couples TRBV6-5 to TRBJ2-5, with TRBD2 matching 7 bases. The length of the CDR3 is 15 residues. Trimming took 4 bases from V and 1 from J; bases not matched to a gene: 6. Germline CDR1 MNHEY, CDR2 SVGAGI.

This clone was recorded a few times. J is TRBJ1-1 and V is TRBV7-2; 8 nucleotides match TRBD1. Trimming cost V 5 bases and J 4 bases; bases outside gene matches: 6. From germline, CDR1 is SGHTA and CDR2 FQGNSA. The CDR3 sequence is 14 residues long. This chain's CDR3 is CASSPNRGGTEAFF. The CDR3, as DNA: TGTGCCAGCAGCCCTAACAGGGGGGGCACTGAAGCTTTCTTT.

This clone has just a few counts. The CDR3 nucleotides are TGTGCCACCAGCAGAGATGTGGACAGGCGGGAGACCCAGTACTTC. This translates into CATSRDVDRRETQYF. The V call is TRBV15, the J call TRBJ2-5, with TRBD1 matching 7 bases. Germline CDR1 and CDR2: LNHNV and YYDKDF (reference sequence). Losses at the gene ends were 0 bases for V and 5 bases for J; bases not matched to a gene: 6. CDR3 size: 15 residues.